Listed below are T cell receptor beta chains from one sample, sequenced in a study of blood T cell repertoires in COVID-19. The protocol was immunoSEQ multiplex PCR, while the TCRdb copy is restricted to in-frame clones and leaves out a portion. Of approximately 160,000 clones listed, around 84% are singletons. Input material: peripheral blood. The source of these receptors is a man in his 60s with COVID-19, enrolled during active disease. The CDR3 runs from the conserved cysteine through the conserved F or W. D genes are given only for firm matches.

v_call: TRBV6-5
d_call: TRBD2
cdr3_aa: CASSYGGRRNNEQFF

v_call: TRBV7-2
d_call: NA
cdr3_aa: CASSPDRIATEAFF

v_call: TRBV7-2
d_call: NA
cdr3_aa: CASSLGPLTVSYEQYF

v_call: TRBV30
d_call: NA
cdr3_aa: CAWSVLGSSYNSPLHF

v_call: TRBV7-8
d_call: NA
cdr3_aa: CASSLAGGAISYNEQFF

v_call: TRBV11-3
d_call: TRBD1
cdr3_aa: CASSSTGTGLYEQYF

v_call: TRBV7-2
d_call: NA
cdr3_aa: CASSPGFSGRSYEQYF

v_call: TRBV6-6
d_call: NA
cdr3_aa: CASRGGEKLFF

v_call: TRBV20-1
d_call: TRBD2
cdr3_aa: CSASPGTNTNRNIQYF

v_call: TRBV5-6
d_call: NA
cdr3_aa: CASSLVGRVGETQYF

v_call: TRBV6-5
d_call: TRBD1
cdr3_aa: CASTSGQMFSGYTF

v_call: TRBV7-3
d_call: TRBD1
cdr3_aa: CASSLDRAGSPLHF

v_call: TRBV11-2
d_call: NA
cdr3_aa: CASSLRSDPTRGETQYF

v_call: TRBV3-1/TRBV3-2
d_call: TRBD1
cdr3_aa: CASSRNAGGRREAFF

v_call: TRBV19
d_call: NA
cdr3_aa: CASSRSTTNYGYTF

v_call: TRBV29-1
d_call: NA
cdr3_aa: CSVEVAPLSYNEQFF

v_call: TRBV28
d_call: NA
cdr3_aa: CATTTGYGYTF

v_call: TRBV5-5
d_call: NA
cdr3_aa: CASSWGTPMNTEAFF

v_call: TRBV7-3
d_call: NA
cdr3_aa: CASSFGGNTEAFF

v_call: TRBV30
d_call: TRBD2
cdr3_aa: CAWSGLAAGELFF

v_call: TRBV19
d_call: TRBD1
cdr3_aa: CASSHRTGPEKLFF

v_call: TRBV4-2
d_call: NA
cdr3_aa: CASSQDRGSNEKLFF

v_call: TRBV28
d_call: TRBD1
cdr3_aa: CASISGGTGSLNYGYTF

v_call: TRBV7-8
d_call: TRBD1
cdr3_aa: CASSLGTGHEKLFF

v_call: TRBV5-1
d_call: TRBD2
cdr3_aa: CASRDGTSVNEQFF

v_call: TRBV19
d_call: TRBD2
cdr3_aa: CASSRLGLASSYNEQFF

v_call: TRBV7-3
d_call: TRBD2
cdr3_aa: CASSSQLAAWDEQFF

v_call: TRBV10-3
d_call: TRBD1
cdr3_aa: CAISEWGTGGLSEAFF

v_call: TRBV24-1
d_call: NA
cdr3_aa: CATSESGTKNEKLFF

v_call: TRBV15
d_call: NA
cdr3_aa: CATSPITFNQPQHF

v_call: TRBV9
d_call: NA
cdr3_aa: CASSAGLTNEKLFF

v_call: TRBV6-5
d_call: TRBD2
cdr3_aa: CASSYGSGNRYEQYF

v_call: TRBV30
d_call: NA
cdr3_aa: CAWSVNLLPQVTDTQYF

v_call: TRBV3-1/TRBV3-2
d_call: TRBD2
cdr3_aa: CASSQSSGLAGGSYNEQFF

v_call: TRBV10-3
d_call: TRBD2
cdr3_aa: CAISEEQRGYTGELFF

v_call: TRBV25-1
d_call: NA
cdr3_aa: CASSNTPPLYTF

v_call: TRBV9
d_call: NA
cdr3_aa: CASSLTRTVSNYGYTF

v_call: TRBV24-1
d_call: NA
cdr3_aa: CATSDGGRSTNEKLFF

v_call: TRBV18
d_call: TRBD1
cdr3_aa: CASSPGQAGSTDTQYF

v_call: TRBV19
d_call: NA
cdr3_aa: CASSIQGSIAQPQHF

v_call: TRBV19
d_call: TRBD1
cdr3_aa: CASTEGQKTFYGYTF

v_call: TRBV28
d_call: NA
cdr3_aa: CATQDRGYGGEKLFF

v_call: TRBV3-1/TRBV3-2
d_call: TRBD1
cdr3_aa: CASSQVGTANTEAFF

v_call: TRBV10-3
d_call: NA
cdr3_aa: CAISEVGGAPLHF

v_call: TRBV7-2
d_call: NA
cdr3_aa: CASSPRSGFSYEQYF

v_call: TRBV7-9
d_call: NA
cdr3_aa: CASSSQGVHTEAFF

v_call: TRBV6-5
d_call: NA
cdr3_aa: CASVSQTYGYTF

v_call: TRBV14
d_call: NA
cdr3_aa: CASSQSSPNSPLHF

v_call: TRBV5-4
d_call: TRBD1
cdr3_aa: CASSPLLINRGGYGYTF

v_call: TRBV5-4
d_call: TRBD1
cdr3_aa: CASSLEDRGIYGYTF

v_call: TRBV7-2
d_call: NA
cdr3_aa: CASSLGLRAEAFF

v_call: TRBV5-1
d_call: TRBD1
cdr3_aa: CASSLEGQGGEKLFF

v_call: TRBV2
d_call: NA
cdr3_aa: CASTKASVTKNIQYF

v_call: TRBV5-1
d_call: TRBD1
cdr3_aa: CASAKIPGQGAFETQYF

v_call: TRBV6-6
d_call: TRBD1
cdr3_aa: CASSNRQGSNEKLFF

v_call: TRBV18
d_call: TRBD1
cdr3_aa: CASSPGQVEGSPLHF

v_call: TRBV3-1/TRBV3-2
d_call: TRBD2
cdr3_aa: CASSHRRSGGADTQYF

v_call: TRBV7-9
d_call: NA
cdr3_aa: CASSLAGVAAYEQFF

v_call: TRBV4-3
d_call: NA
cdr3_aa: CASSPSRTGNSNQPQHF